This T cell receptor beta chain was sequenced for a study of T cells in Graves' hyperthyroidism and ophthalmopathy. Amplification of TCR beta CDR3 regions used RNA as the template. The TCR CDR3 was amplified in a first-round RT-PCR using the HTBI primer set. TCRdb redid the calling of the multiplex PCR reads with MiXCR, one entry per CDR3 protein. This sample yields about 570,000 distinct CDR3 sequences, of which 46% are seen a single time; around 19% belongs to the top ten. Note on this clonotype: What it binds is unknown.

Study outcomes and limitations: Most clonotypes that expanded in the thyroid above 0.001 also showed up in blood. It was a median approximately 6 months before onset that the model predicted ophthalmopathy.

The CDR3 covers 13 residues. Trimming at V came to 7 bases and at J to 8 bases, leaving 9 bases not matched to a gene. From germline, CDR1 is SQVTM and CDR2 ANQGSEA. Lactation, pregnancy, other autoimmune disease or uncontrolled infection excluded patients. Diagnostic assessment was based on clinical symptoms, serum thyroxine and TRAb, thyroid ultrasound and orbital computed tomography. Material for sequencing was peripheral blood or thyroid tissue (not recorded which). The source of this sequence is an adult woman with Graves' disease, either hyperthyroidism or ophthalmopathy (not recorded which). The J gene is TRBJ1-4, the V gene TRBV29-1, with TRBD1 matching 8 bases. CDR3: CSGKGQGAEKLFF. CDR3 in DNA: TGCAGCGGGAAGGGCCAGGGGGCGGAAAAACTGTTTTTT.